These 27 T cell receptor beta chains were sequenced from one sample in a study of T cells in Graves' hyperthyroidism and ophthalmopathy. Amplification yielded TCR beta CDR3 regions, with RNA transcripts as the source. TCR CDR3 underwent first-round RT-PCR with the HTBI primer set. TCRdb itself ran the multiplex PCR reads through MiXCR, one entry per CDR3 protein. The data contain around 620,000 distinct CDR3 sequences, approximately 15% of them singletons. The sequenced sample consisted of blood. Every receptor here comes from a woman aged 18-29 years with Graves' ophthalmopathy.

This clonotype has ten or more counts. The chain has TRBV30 and TRBJ2-3; no reliable D call. Germline CDR1 GTSNPN, CDR2 SVGIG (reference sequence). CDR3 length: 14 residues. Trimming shortened V by 3 bases and J by 0 bases, and 10 bases separated the two germline ends. The CDR3 sequence is CAWRLSGSTDTQYF. Written as DNA, the CDR3 is TGTGCCTGGAGGTTAAGTGGTAGCACAGATACGCAGTATTTT.

Ten or more counts support this clonotype. Possible read error: a much larger clone is one base away. The chain joins TRBV3-1 to TRBJ1-1, with D unclear. The CDR3 extends over 13 amino acids. Germline CDR1 LGHDT, CDR2 YNNKEL (reference sequence). With 1 base removed from V and 3 bases from J, the gap between germline ends came to 6 bases. CDR3 coding DNA: TGTGCCAGCAGCCAAGGGCCGTACACTGAAGCTTTCTTT. It translates to CASSQGPYTEAFF.

Many counts were recorded for this clonotype. This sequence joins TRBV6-2 or TRBV6-3 and TRBJ1-2, with D uncertain. Trimming left V 0 bases short and J 2 bases short, with 16 bases between. CDR3 size: 17 residues. The V gene's germline CDR1 is MNHEY and CDR2 SVGEGT. The DNA of the CDR3 is TGTGCCAGCAGTTACTCGAGCTCACGGTTCATAAACTATGGCTACACCTTC. Protein sequence: CASSYSSSRFINYGYTF.

The chain joins TRBV6-1 to TRBJ2-7; 12 nucleotides match TRBD2. The CDR3 is made up of 14 amino acids. Germline CDR1 is MNHNS and CDR2 is SASEGT. The ends lost 4 bases at V and 6 bases at J; junction bases unmatched: 4. The DNA for the CDR3 is TGTGCCAGCAGTGCGACTAGCGGGAGAGGCGAGCAGTACTTC. This encodes CASSATSGRGEQYF.

The chain has TRBV19 and TRBJ2-2; D may be TRBD1 (6 bases). The V gene lost 4 bases and the J gene lost 0 bases, with 12 bases spanning the gap. Per germline, CDR1 LNHDA and CDR2 SQIVND (reference sequence). The CDR3 length is 16 residues. CDR3 residues: CASSNYRASNTGELFF. CDR3 nucleotides: TGTGCCAGTAGTAACTACAGGGCGTCGAACACCGGGGAGCTGTTTTTT.

This clonotype was seen repeatedly, ten times or more. The chain carries TRBV30 and TRBJ1-1; D remains ambiguous. There are 13 residues in the CDR3. Germline V gene sequence: CDR1 GTSNPN, CDR2 SVGIG (reference sequence). Trimming removed 0 bases from V and 6 bases from J, with 11 bases in between. As DNA, the CDR3 is TGTGCCTGGAGTGTAATCTTAGGCGCTGAAGCTTTCTTT. This codes for CAWSVILGAEAFF.

This clonotype was detected a few times. CDR3 loop: CSATTGEGTEAFF. In DNA form, the CDR3 reads TGCAGCGCAACGACAGGGGAGGGCACTGAAGCTTTCTTT. The V gene is TRBV29-1, the J gene TRBJ1-1; TRBD1 agrees at 8 bases. The germline CDR1 and CDR2 sequences are SQVTM and ANQGSEA. The V gene end was trimmed by 7 bases and the J gene end by 4 bases; junction bases not matched to a gene: 8. The length of the CDR3 is 13 residues.

Ten or more counts support this clonotype. CDR3 sequence reads: CASSLVASEYNEQFF. CDR3 nucleotide sequence: TGTGCCAGCAGCTTGGTCGCTAGCGAATACAATGAGCAGTTCTTC. The chain joins TRBV5-4 to TRBJ2-1, with TRBD2 as a possible D gene (6 bases). This CDR3 is built from 15 residues. Germline-derived CDR1 and CDR2 are SGHNT and YYREEE (reference sequence). V was shortened by 0 bases and J by 4 bases, with 11 bases between the two germline ends.

V and J are TRBV20-1 and TRBJ1-5; D perhaps matches TRBD1 (6 bases). The CDR3 is 13 amino acids. The germline V and J ends were trimmed by 5 bases and 5 bases, with 13 bases remaining between them. Germline V gene data show CDR1 as DFQATT and CDR2 as SNEGSKA (reference sequence). The CDR3 reads CSAHEQGDQPQHF. The CDR3 coding sequence is TGCAGTGCTCACGAACAGGGAGATCAGCCCCAGCATTTT.

This clonotype was recorded at least ten times. The CDR3 DNA sequence: TGTGCCAGCAGCCCCAGGTCCGGGGAGACCCAGTACTTC. Translated, it gives CASSPRSGETQYF. The genes are TRBV7-3 and TRBJ2-5; no reliable D call. The CDR3 is 13 residues long. CDR1 and CDR2 from the germline V gene are SGHTA and FQGTGA. V shed 5 bases and J shed 5 bases, with 12 bases lying between them.

Only a few counts were recorded for this clonotype. A much larger clone differs from this one at a single base, so this may be a read error. This chain uses TRBV2 with TRBJ1-5; D unresolved. Trimming took off 4 bases at V and 9 bases at J, with 13 bases between the two ends. The CDR3 sequence is 13 residues long. Germline V CDR1 and CDR2: SNHLY, FYNNEI. As DNA, the CDR3 is TGTGCCAGCAGTGTGCAGTACGATCGGCCCCAGCATTTT. It codes for CASSVQYDRPQHF. Looking up the rest from reference TRBV2 and TRBJ1-5 gives the full variable domain: EPEVTQTPSHQVTQMGQEVILRCVPISNHLYFYWYRQILGQKVEFLVSFYNNEISEKSEIFDDQFSVERPDGSNFTLKIRSTKLEDSAMYFCASSVQYDRPQHFGDGTRLSIL.

The table lists this clonotype with many counts. The chain is built from TRBV3-1 and TRBJ2-3, with D hard to call. CDR3 size: 13 residues. Per the germline V gene, CDR1 is LGHDT and CDR2 is YNNKEL (reference sequence). Trimming cost V 0 bases and J 8 bases, with 9 bases left between them. CDR3 nucleotide sequence: TGTGCCAGCAGCCAAGACGTGCATGGTACGCAGTATTTT. Its protein product is CASSQDVHGTQYF.

The chain joins TRBV20-1 to TRBJ1-1, with D possibly being TRBD1 (5 bases). Germline values: CDR1 DFQATT, CDR2 SNEGSKA (reference sequence). The CDR3 is made up of 12 amino acids. V was cut by 1 base and J by 4 bases, with 7 bases left in between. CDR3 DNA sequence: TGCAGTGCTAGAGCGGGGGTCACTGAAGCTTTCTTT. It yields the protein CSARAGVTEAFF.

The gene calls are TRBV7-9 and TRBJ2-2; the D gene is possibly TRBD1 (5 bases). Trimming removed 5 bases from V and 2 bases from J, with 15 bases in between. Germline V CDR1 and CDR2: SEHNR, FQNEAQ (reference sequence). The CDR3 loop spans 16 amino acids. CDR3 DNA sequence: TGTGCCAGCAGCCCCGACAGCCAGATCAACACCGGGGAGCTGTTTTTT. It specifies CASSPDSQINTGELFF.

CDR3 coding DNA: TGTGCCAGCAGTGAAATCCGGACGCCCGGACTAGCGGGAATCCAAGAGACCCAGTACTTC. Encoded protein: CASSEIRTPGLAGIQETQYF. J is TRBJ2-5 and V is TRBV6-1; 12 bases line up with TRBD2. Germline loops: CDR1 MNHNS, CDR2 SASEGT. The V and J ends lost 2 bases and 1 base, in that order; junction bases with no gene match: 14. The CDR3 sequence is 20 residues long.

This clonotype was counted many times. The chain joins TRBV7-3 to TRBJ2-1, with 9 positions matching TRBD2. The ends lost 3 bases at V and 7 bases at J; junction bases unmatched: 7. The length of the CDR3 is 15 residues. In germline, CDR1 is SGHTA, CDR2 FQGTGA. CDR3 bases: TGTGCCAGCAGCTTGGATAGCGGGAGTAAGAATGAGCAGTTCTTC. It codes for CASSLDSGSKNEQFF.

This chain connects TRBV12-5 to TRBJ1-1; D is possibly TRBD1 (6 bases). The CDR3 has 19 amino acids. Trimming stripped 0 bases from V and 3 bases from J, with 23 bases between. Germline CDR1 LGHNT, CDR2 FRNRAP. In DNA, the CDR3 is TGTGCTAGTGGTTTGGTACGGTATGGGGGGCGCATCCCCTACACTGAAGCTTTCTTT. Amino acid sequence: CASGLVRYGGRIPYTEAFF.

There are many counts of this clonotype. This rearrangement joins TRBV7-3 to TRBJ2-1; either TRBD1 or TRBD2 may fit D (5 bases each). The CDR3 totals 14 residues. Germline CDR1 SGHTA, CDR2 FQGTGA. V was cut by 0 bases and J by 7 bases, with 10 bases left in between. CDR3 amino acids: CASSLTGDSNEQFF. CDR3 DNA sequence: TGTGCCAGCAGCTTAACGGGGGATTCTAATGAGCAGTTCTTC. The variable domain in full, with the rest retrieved from reference TRBV7-3 and TRBJ2-1, is GAGVSQTPSNKVTEKGKYVELRCDPISGHTALYWYRQSLGQGPEFLIYFQGTGAADDSGLPNDRFFAVRPEGSVSTLKIQRTERGDSAVYLCASSLTGDSNEQFFGPGTRLTVL.

J is TRBJ2-2 and V is TRBV6-4; no definite D call. V gave up 0 bases and J gave up 3 bases, with 5 bases separating them. CDR1 and CDR2 from the germline V gene are MRHNA and SNTAGT. The CDR3 covers 14 residues. The CDR3: CASSDSMHTGELFF. DNA for the CDR3: TGTGCCAGCAGTGACTCGATGCACACCGGGGAGCTGTTTTTT.

This clonotype occurred many times. The chain couples TRBV12-3 or TRBV12-4 to TRBJ1-3; TRBD1 might be the D (5 bases). The ends were cut back, 3 bases at V and 0 bases at J, with 12 bases in the middle. The length of the CDR3 is 16 residues. Here the CDR3 DNA reads TGTGCCAGCAGTTTCTGGGACTTTCACTCTGGAAACACCATATATTTT. Translation gives CASSFWDFHSGNTIYF.

The chain uses TRBV19 and TRBJ2-2, with 9 bases that match TRBD2. Germline V gene sequence: CDR1 LNHDA, CDR2 SQIVND (reference sequence). The CDR3 extends over 15 amino acids. Germline trimming cut 3 bases from V and 4 bases from J; bases unmatched to any gene: 3. The chain's CDR3 is CASSMAGGTTGELFF. CDR3 sequence (DNA): TGTGCCAGTAGTATGGCGGGAGGGACCACCGGGGAGCTGTTTTTT.

This clonotype was detected many times. The chain recombines TRBV2 with TRBJ1-2; D is ambiguous. The CDR3 loop spans 13 amino acids. Germline V lookup: CDR1 SNHLY, CDR2 FYNNEI. V was cut by 4 bases and J by 0 bases, with 6 bases left in between. CDR3 DNA sequence: TGTGCCAGCAGTGTGCCAGCTAACTATGGCTACACCTTC. It translates to CASSVPANYGYTF.

This clonotype has a count of ten or more. The chain carries TRBV11-2 and TRBJ1-2; possible D gene TRBD1, 6 bases. Between the trimmed V and J ends, which lost 5 bases and 3 bases, there was a span of 10 bases. CDR1 and CDR2 from the germline V gene are SGHAT and FQNNGV. The CDR3 is 13 residues long. Here the CDR3 reads CASSPTGYYGYTF. The CDR3 DNA follows: TGTGCCAGCAGCCCCACAGGGTACTATGGCTACACCTTC.

This clonotype was picked up many times. The CDR3 sequence: CSATTLAGVTNEQFF. The CDR3 DNA is TGCAGTGCTACTACTCTAGCGGGAGTTACCAATGAGCAGTTCTTC. This chain joins TRBV20-1 and TRBJ2-1; the match to TRBD2 covers 10 bases. The CDR3 runs 15 residues. V gave up 4 bases and J gave up 6 bases; unmatched junction bases: 9. The V gene's germline CDR1 is DFQATT and CDR2 SNEGSKA (reference sequence).

The chain joins TRBV20-1 to TRBJ2-3, with D perhaps TRBD2 (6 bases). Germline CDR1 reads DFQATT; CDR2 reads SNEGSKA (reference sequence). Deletions cut 3 bases from V and 6 bases from J, with 19 bases between. The CDR3 length is 15 residues. CDR3: CSASDPSTGGDTQYF. The CDR3 DNA sequence: TGCAGTGCTAGCGATCCGTCGACTGGAGGGGATACGCAGTATTTT.

At least ten counts were recorded for this clonotype. The gene calls are TRBV27 and TRBJ2-1, with 8 bases aligning to TRBD2. CDR3 length: 14 residues. J lost 8 bases, V lost 3 bases, and 6 bases had no gene match. The germline gives CDR1 MNHEY, CDR2 SMNVEV (reference sequence). The CDR3 reads CASSLTGGPYEQFF. The CDR3 region has the DNA TGTGCCAGCAGTTTGACGGGAGGGCCATATGAGCAGTTCTTC.

At least ten counts were recorded for this clonotype. This chain uses TRBV7-9 with TRBJ2-5; TRBD2 matches 9 bases. This CDR3 is 15 amino acids long. The V gene end was trimmed by 3 bases and the J gene end by 4 bases; junction bases not matched to a gene: 6. Per germline, CDR1 SEHNR and CDR2 FQNEAQ (reference sequence). The CDR3 DNA reads as TGTGCCAGCAGCTTGCGGGAGGGCCGGGGAGAGACCCAGTACTTC. Translation: CASSLREGRGETQYF.